The entry that follows covers one T cell receptor beta chain sequence. This sample is part of a study of T cell changes during pregnancy in multiple sclerosis. This CDR3 contains 16 residues. CDR1 and CDR2 (germline): MNHEY, SVGAGI. V was shortened by 2 bases and J by 4 bases, with 14 bases between the two germline ends. Assay used: immunoSEQ multiplex PCR; TCRdb lists only in-frame clones, some missing. The table has about 87,000 clones, roughly 93% seen once. The material sequenced was peripheral blood, taken in the third trimester of pregnancy. This receptor was taken from a female donor in good health, enrolled as a control in a pregnancy study. V gene TRBV6-5 combines with J gene TRBJ2-2; maybe TRBD1 (5 bases). The CDR3: CASSYTITGFTGELFF. The CDR3 DNA is TGTGCCAGCAGTTACACCATAACAGGTTTCACCGGGGAGCTGTTTTTT.